The source of this TCR beta chain is a study of spatial heterogeneity in lung cancer. Specified time point: blood at routine non-recurrence follow-up after resection. The germline V gene has CDR1 SGHRS and CDR2 YFSETQ. CDR3 length: 13 amino acids. V was pared by 5 bases and J by 4 bases, with 7 bases between. TCRdb recomputed calls from the 5' RACE reads with MiXCR, one row per CDR3 protein. The repertoire holds over 45,000 distinct CDR3 sequences, about 10% seen once, with roughly a third in the top ten. This clonotype showed up many times. The source material was PBMCs, sampled at follow-up. The chain is built from TRBV5-1 and TRBJ2-6; D call uncertain. This TCR was recovered from a male donor with early-stage non-small cell lung cancer. The CDR3, as DNA: TGCGCCAGCAGAGAAACCGGGGCCAACGTCCTGACTTTC. This encodes CASRETGANVLTF.